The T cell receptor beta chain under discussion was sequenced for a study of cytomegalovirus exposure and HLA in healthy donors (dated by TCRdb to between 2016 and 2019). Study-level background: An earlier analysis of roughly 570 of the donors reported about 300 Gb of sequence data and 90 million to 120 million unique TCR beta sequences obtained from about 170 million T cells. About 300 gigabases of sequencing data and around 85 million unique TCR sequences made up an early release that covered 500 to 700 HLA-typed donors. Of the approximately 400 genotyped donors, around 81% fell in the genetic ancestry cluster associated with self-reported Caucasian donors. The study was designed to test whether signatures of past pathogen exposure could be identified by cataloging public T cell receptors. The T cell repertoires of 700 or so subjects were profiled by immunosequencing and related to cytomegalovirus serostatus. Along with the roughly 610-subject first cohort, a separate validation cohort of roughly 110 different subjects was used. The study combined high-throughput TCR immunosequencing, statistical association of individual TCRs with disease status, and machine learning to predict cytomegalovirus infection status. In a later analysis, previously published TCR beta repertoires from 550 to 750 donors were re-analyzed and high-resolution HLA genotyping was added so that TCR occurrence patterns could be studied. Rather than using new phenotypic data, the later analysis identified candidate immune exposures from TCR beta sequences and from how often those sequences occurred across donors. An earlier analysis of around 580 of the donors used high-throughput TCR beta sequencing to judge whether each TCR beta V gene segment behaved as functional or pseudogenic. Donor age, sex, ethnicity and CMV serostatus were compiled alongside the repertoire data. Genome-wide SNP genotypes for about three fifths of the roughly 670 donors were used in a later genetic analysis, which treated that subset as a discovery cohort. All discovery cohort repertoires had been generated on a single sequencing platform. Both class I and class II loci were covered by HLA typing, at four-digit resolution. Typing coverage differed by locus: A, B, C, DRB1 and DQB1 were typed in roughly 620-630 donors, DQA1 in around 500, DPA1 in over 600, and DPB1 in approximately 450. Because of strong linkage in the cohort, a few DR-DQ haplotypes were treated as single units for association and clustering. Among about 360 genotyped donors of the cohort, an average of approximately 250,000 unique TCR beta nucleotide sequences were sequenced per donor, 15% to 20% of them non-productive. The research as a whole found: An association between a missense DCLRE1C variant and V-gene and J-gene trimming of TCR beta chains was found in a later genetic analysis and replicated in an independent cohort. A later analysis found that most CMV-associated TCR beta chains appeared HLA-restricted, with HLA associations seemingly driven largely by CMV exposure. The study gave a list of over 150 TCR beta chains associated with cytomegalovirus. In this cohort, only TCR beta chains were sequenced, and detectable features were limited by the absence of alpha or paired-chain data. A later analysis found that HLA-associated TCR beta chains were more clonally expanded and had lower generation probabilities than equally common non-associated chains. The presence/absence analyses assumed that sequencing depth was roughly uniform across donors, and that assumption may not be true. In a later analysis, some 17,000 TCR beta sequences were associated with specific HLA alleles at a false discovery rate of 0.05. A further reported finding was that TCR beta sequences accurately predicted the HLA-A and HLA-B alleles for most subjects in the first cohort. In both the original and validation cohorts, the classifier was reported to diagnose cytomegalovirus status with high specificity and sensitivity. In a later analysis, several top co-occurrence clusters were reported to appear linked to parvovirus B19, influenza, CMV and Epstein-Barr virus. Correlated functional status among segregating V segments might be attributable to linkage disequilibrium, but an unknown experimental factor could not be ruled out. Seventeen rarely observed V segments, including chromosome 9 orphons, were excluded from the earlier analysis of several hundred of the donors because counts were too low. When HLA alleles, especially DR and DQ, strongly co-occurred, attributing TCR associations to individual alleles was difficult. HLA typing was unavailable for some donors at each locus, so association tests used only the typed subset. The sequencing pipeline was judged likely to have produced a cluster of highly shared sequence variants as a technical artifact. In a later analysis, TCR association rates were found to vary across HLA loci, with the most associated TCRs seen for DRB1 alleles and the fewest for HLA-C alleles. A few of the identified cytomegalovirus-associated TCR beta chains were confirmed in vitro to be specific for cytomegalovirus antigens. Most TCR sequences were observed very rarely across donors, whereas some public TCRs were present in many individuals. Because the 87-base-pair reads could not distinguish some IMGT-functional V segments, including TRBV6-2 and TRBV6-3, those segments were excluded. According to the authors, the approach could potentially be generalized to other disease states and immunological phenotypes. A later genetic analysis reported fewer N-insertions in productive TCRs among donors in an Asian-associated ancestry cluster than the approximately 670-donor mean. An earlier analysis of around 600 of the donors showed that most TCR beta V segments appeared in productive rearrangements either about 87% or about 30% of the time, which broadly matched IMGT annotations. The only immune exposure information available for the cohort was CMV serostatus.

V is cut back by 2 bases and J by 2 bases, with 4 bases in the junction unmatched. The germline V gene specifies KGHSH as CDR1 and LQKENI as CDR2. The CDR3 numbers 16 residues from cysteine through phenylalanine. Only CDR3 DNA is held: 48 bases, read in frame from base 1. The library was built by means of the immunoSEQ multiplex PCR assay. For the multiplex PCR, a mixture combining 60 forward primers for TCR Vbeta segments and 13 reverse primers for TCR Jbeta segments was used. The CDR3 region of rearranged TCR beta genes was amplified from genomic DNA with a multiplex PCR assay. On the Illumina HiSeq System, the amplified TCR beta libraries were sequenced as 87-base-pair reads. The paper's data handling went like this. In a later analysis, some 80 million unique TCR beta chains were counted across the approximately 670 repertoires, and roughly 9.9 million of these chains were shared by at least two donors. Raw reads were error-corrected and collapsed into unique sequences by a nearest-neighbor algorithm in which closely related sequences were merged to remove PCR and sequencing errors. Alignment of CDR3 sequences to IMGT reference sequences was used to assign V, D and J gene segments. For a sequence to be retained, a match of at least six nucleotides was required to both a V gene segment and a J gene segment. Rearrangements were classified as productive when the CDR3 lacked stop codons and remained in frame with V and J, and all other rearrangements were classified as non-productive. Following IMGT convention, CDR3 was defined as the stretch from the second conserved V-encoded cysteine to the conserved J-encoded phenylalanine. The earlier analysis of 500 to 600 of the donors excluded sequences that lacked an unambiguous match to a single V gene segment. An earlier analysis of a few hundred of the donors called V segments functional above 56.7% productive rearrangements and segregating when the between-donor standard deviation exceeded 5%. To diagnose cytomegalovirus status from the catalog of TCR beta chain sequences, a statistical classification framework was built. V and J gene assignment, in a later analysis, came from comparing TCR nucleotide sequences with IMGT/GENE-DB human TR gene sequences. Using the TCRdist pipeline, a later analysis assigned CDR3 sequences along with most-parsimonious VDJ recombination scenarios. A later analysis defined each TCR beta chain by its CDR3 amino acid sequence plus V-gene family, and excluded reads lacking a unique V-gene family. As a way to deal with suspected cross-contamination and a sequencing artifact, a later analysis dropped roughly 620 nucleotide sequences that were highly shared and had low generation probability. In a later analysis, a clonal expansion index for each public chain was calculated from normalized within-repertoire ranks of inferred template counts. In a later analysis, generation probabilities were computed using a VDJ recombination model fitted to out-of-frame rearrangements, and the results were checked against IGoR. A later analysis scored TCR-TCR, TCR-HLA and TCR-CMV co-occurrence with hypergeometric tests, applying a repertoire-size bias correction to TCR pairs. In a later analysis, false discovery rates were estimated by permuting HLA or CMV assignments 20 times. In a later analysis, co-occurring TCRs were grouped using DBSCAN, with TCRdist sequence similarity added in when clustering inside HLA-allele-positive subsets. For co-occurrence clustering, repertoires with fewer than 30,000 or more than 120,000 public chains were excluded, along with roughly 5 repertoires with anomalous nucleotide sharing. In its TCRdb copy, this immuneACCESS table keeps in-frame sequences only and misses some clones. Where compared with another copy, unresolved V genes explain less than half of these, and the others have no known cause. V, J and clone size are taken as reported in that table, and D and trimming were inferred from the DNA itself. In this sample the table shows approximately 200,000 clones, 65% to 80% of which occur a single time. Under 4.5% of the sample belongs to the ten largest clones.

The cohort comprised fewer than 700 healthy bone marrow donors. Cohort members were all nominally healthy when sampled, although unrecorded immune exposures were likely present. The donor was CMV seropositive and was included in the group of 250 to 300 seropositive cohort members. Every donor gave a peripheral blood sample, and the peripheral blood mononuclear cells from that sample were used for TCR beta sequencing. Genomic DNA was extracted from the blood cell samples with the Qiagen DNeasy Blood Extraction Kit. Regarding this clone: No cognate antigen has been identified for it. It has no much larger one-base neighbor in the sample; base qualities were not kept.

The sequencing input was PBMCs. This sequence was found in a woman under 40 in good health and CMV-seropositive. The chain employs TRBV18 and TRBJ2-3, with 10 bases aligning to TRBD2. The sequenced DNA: TGTGCCAGCTCACCAAGAAGCGGGGGGGCCACAGATACGCAGTATTTT. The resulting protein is CASSPRSGGATDTQYF. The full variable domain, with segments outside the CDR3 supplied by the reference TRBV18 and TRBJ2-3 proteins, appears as NAGVMQNPRHLVRRRGQEARLRCSPMKGHSHVYWYRQLPEEGLKFMVYLQKENIIDESGMPKERFSAEFPKEGPSILRIQQVVRGDSAAYFCASSPRSGGATDTQYFGPGTRLTVL.